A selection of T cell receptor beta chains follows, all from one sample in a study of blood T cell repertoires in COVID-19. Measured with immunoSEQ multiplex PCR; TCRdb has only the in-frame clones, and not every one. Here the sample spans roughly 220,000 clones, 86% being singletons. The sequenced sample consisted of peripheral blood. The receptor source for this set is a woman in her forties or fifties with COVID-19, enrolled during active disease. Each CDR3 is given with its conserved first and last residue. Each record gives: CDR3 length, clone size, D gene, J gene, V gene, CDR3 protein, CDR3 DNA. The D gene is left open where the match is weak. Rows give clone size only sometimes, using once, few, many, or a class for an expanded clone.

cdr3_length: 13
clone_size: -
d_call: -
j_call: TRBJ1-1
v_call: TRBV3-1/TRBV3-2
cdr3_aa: CASSPRGRTEAFF
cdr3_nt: TGTGCCAGCAGCCCCAGGGGTCGAACTGAAGCTTTCTTT

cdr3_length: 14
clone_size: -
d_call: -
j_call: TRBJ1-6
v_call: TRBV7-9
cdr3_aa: CASSLVGTNSPLHF
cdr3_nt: TGTGCCAGCAGCTTAGTTGGGACAAATTCACCCCTCCACTTT

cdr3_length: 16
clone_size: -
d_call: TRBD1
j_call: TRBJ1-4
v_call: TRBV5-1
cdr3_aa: CASSPTGGPTNEKLFF
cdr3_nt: TGCGCCAGCAGCCCGACAGGGGGACCGACTAATGAAAAACTGTTTTTT

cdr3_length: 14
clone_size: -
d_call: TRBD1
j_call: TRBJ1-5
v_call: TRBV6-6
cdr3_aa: CASRGQGWDQPQHF
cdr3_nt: TGTGCCAGCAGGGGACAGGGGTGGGATCAGCCCCAGCATTTT

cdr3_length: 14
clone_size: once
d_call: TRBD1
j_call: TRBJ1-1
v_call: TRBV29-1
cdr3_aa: CSVEKGTGNTEAFF
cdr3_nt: TGCAGCGTTGAGAAGGGGACAGGGAACACTGAAGCTTTCTTT

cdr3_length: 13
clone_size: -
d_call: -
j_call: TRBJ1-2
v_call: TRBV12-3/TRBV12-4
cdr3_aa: CASSLGRVVGYTF
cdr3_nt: TGTGCCAGCAGTTTAGGCAGGGTGGTTGGCTACACCTTC

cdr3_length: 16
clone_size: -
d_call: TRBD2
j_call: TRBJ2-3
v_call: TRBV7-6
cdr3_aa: CASSPAGGGYTDTQYF
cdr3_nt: TGTGCCAGCAGCCCAGCGGGGGGGGGATACACAGATACGCAGTATTTT

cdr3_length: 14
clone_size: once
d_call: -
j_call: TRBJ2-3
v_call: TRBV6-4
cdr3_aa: CASSDFPLADTQYF
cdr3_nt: TGTGCCAGCAGTGACTTCCCCCTGGCCGATACGCAGTATTTT

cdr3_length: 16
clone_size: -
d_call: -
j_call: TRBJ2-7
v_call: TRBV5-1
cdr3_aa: CASSLPLGGTPNEQYF
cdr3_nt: TGCGCCAGCAGCCTACCCCTTGGGGGGACCCCAAACGAGCAGTACTTC

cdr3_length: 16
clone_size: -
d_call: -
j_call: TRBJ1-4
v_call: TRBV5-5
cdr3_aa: CASSLRPGRTNEKLFF
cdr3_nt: TGTGCCAGCAGCTTGCGACCAGGGAGGACTAATGAAAAACTGTTTTTT

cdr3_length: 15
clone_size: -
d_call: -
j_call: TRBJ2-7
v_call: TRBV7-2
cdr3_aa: CASSFPRTSGYEQYF
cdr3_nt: TGTGCCAGCAGCTTCCCTCGGACTTCGGGGTACGAGCAGTACTTC

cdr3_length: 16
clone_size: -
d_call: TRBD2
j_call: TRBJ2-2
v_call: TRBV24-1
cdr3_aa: CATSDRGSGVTGELFF
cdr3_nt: TGTGCCACCAGTGATAGGGGAAGCGGGGTTACCGGGGAGCTGTTTTTT

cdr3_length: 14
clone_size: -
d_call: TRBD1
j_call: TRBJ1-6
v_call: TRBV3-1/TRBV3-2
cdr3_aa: CASSQGQGSSPLHF
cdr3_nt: TGTGCCAGCAGCCAGGGACAGGGGAGTTCACCCCTCCACTTT

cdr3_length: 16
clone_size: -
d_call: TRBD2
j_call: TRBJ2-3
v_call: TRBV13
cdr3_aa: CASSPPLSLAPDTQYF
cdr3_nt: TGTGCCAGCAGCCCCCCTCTCTCACTAGCGCCAGATACGCAGTATTTT

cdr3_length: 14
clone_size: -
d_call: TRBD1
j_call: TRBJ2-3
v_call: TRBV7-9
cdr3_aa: CASSLSRGSDTQYF
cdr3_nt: TGTGCCAGCAGCTTAAGCAGGGGGTCGGATACGCAGTATTTT

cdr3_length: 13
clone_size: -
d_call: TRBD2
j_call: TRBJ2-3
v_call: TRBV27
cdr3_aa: CASSLGGTDTQYF
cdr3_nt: TGTGCCAGCAGCTTGGGAGGGACAGATACGCAGTATTTT

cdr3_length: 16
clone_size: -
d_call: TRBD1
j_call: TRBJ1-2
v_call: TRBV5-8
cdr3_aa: CASSLYLTGFHYGYTF
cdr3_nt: TGTGCCAGCAGCTTATACCTGACAGGGTTCCACTATGGCTACACCTTC

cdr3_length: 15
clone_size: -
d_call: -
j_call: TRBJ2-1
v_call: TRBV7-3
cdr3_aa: CASSLTSGGRNEQFF
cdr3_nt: TGTGCCAGCAGCTTAACTTCGGGGGGCAGGAATGAGCAGTTCTTC

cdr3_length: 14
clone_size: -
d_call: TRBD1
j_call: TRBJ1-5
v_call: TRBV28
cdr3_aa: CASSPGQPYQPQHF
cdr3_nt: TGTGCCAGCAGTCCGGGACAGCCATATCAGCCCCAGCATTTT

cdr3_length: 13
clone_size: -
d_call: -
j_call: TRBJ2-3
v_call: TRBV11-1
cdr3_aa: CASSSSFTDTQYF
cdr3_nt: TGTGCCAGCAGCTCAAGCTTCACAGATACGCAGTATTTT

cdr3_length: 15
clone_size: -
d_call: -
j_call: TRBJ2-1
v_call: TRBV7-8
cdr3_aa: CASSSQGGFIYEQFF
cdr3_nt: TGTGCCAGCAGCTCACAGGGGGGGTTTATCTATGAGCAGTTCTTC

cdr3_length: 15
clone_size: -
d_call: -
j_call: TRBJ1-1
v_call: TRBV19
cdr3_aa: CASSMAQDRNTEAFF
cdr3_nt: TGTGCCAGTAGTATGGCCCAGGATCGGAACACTGAAGCTTTCTTT

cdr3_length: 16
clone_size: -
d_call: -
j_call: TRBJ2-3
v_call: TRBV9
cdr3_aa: CASSVEAGYWTDTQYF
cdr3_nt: TGTGCCAGCAGCGTAGAGGCGGGTTACTGGACAGATACGCAGTATTTT

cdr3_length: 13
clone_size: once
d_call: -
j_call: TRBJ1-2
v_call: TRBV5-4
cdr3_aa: CASSPFGARGYTF
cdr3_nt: TGTGCCAGCAGCCCGTTTGGGGCGCGCGGCTACACCTTC

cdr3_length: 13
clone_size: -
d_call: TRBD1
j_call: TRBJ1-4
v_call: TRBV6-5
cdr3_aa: CACNRQGSEKLFF
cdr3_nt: TGTGCCTGTAACCGACAGGGGAGTGAAAAACTGTTTTTT

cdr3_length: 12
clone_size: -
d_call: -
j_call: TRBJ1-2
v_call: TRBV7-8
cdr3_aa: CASSLDRYGYTF
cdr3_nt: TGTGCCAGCAGCTTAGACAGATATGGCTACACCTTC

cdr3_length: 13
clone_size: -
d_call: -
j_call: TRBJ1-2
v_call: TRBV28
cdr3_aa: CASRLGQTRGYTF
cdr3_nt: TGTGCCAGCAGACTCGGACAGACCCGCGGCTACACCTTC

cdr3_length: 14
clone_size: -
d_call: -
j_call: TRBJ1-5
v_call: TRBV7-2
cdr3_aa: CASSLGGMHQPQHF
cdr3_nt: TGTGCCAGCAGCTTAGGAGGGATGCATCAGCCCCAGCATTTT

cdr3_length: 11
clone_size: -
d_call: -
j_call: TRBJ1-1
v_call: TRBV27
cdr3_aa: CSAGFSTEAFF
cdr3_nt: TGTTCTGCAGGGTTTAGTACTGAAGCTTTCTTT

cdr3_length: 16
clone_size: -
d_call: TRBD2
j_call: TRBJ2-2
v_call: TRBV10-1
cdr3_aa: CASSEGLAGVTGELFF
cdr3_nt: TGCGCCAGCAGTGAGGGACTAGCGGGGGTCACCGGGGAGCTGTTTTTT

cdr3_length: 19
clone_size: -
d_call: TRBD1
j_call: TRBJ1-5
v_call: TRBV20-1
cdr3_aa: CSASARSFRDRGRDQPQHF
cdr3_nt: TGCAGTGCTAGTGCGAGAAGTTTCCGGGACAGGGGACGCGATCAGCCCCAGCATTTT

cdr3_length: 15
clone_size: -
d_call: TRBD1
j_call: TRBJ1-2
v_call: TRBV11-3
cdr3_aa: CASSPGTGDIYGYTF
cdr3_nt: TGTGCCAGCAGCCCCGGGACAGGAGATATCTATGGCTACACCTTC

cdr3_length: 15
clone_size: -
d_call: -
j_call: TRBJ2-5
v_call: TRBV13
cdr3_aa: CASSSATGLDETQYF
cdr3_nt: TGTGCCAGCAGCTCCGCTACGGGACTCGATGAGACCCAGTACTTC

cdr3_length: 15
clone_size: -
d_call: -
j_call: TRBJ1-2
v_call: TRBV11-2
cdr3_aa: CASSYYTTDNYGYTF
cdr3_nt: TGTGCCAGCAGCTATTACACTACGGATAACTATGGCTACACCTTC

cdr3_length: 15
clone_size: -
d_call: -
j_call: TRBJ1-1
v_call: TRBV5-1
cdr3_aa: CASSLGPGVTGEAFF
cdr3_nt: TGCGCCAGCAGCTTGGGGCCGGGGGTGACGGGTGAAGCTTTCTTT

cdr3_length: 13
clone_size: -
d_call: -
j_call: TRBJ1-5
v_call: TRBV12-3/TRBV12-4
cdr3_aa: CASSTGSNQPQHF
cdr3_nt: TGTGCCAGCAGTACAGGTTCCAATCAGCCCCAGCATTTT

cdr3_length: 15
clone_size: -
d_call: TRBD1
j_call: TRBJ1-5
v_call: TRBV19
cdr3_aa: CASSVSGTGRQPQHF
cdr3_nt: TGTGCCAGTAGTGTCTCCGGGACAGGGCGCCAGCCCCAGCATTTT

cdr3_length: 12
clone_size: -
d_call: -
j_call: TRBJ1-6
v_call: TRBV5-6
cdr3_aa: CASHPRGSPLHF
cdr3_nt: TGTGCCAGCCATCCGCGGGGATCACCCCTCCACTTT